A selection of T cell receptor beta chains follows, all from one sample in a study of CD8 T cells in Susac syndrome. TCRdb reprocessed the immunoSEQ multiplex PCR reads via MiXCR and lists one record per CDR3 protein. The repertoire holds some 150,000 distinct CDR3 sequences, with 95% as singletons. The sample taken for sequencing was CD4+ T cells from PBMCs. These receptors originate from a human donor with Susac syndrome. CDR3s include the opening cysteine and the closing phenylalanine or tryptophan. The order of the fields is clone size, CDR3 length, J gene, D gene, V gene, CDR3 DNA, CDR3 protein. The D gene is left open where the match is weak. Clone size is shown for a subset of rows, as once, few, many or a class of expanded clone.

>once|15|TRBJ2-7|TRBD1|TRBV15
TGTGCCACCAGCAAGCCCGGGACAGGGATCTACGAGCAGTACTTC
CATSKPGTGIYEQYF
>-|21|TRBJ2-6|-|TRBV4-1
TGCGCCAGCAGCCAAGATACCATTAAGGGGATCCTGAGCTCTGGGGCCAACGTCCTGACTTTC
CASSQDTIKGILSSGANVLTF
>-|12|TRBJ2-7|-|TRBV3-1
TGTGCCAGCAGGGCTTCCGAAGGGGAGCAGTACTTC
CASRASEGEQYF
>-|17|TRBJ2-2|TRBD2|TRBV9
TGTGCCAGCATCCTACACTGGTGGGGGGGAGACACCGGGGAGCTGTTTTTT
CASILHWWGGDTGELFF
>-|12|TRBJ2-5|-|TRBV18
TGTGCCAGCTCACCGAACGTGGAGACCCAGTACTTC
CASSPNVETQYF
>-|14|TRBJ2-5|TRBD1|TRBV19
TGTGCCAGTAGTCCACGACAGGGTGGCGAGACCCAGTACTTC
CASSPRQGGETQYF
>-|15|TRBJ1-6|TRBD1|TRBV7-9
TGTGCCAGCAGCCCGTGGGACAGAGATAATTCACCCCTCCACTTT
CASSPWDRDNSPLHF
>once|13|TRBJ2-7|-|TRBV6-2/TRBV6-3
TGTGCCAGCAGCAGAGGGAGAGCCTACGAGCAGTACTTC
CASSRGRAYEQYF
>-|17|TRBJ1-5|TRBD1|TRBV6-5
TGTGCCAGCAGTTACGGGACAGGGGGGGTTGGCAATCAGCCCCAGCATTTT
CASSYGTGGVGNQPQHF
>-|14|TRBJ1-1|-|TRBV12-3/TRBV12-4
TGTGCCAGCAGTTTAGATAACGGATCCCGCGAAGCTTTCTTT
CASSLDNGSREAFF
>-|14|TRBJ1-1|TRBD1|TRBV9
TGTGCCAGCAGCCACAGGACAGGGAGCACTGAAGCTTTCTTT
CASSHRTGSTEAFF
>-|13|TRBJ2-2|-|TRBV29-1
TGCAGCGTTTCCTGGCGGGGAACCGGGGAGCTGTTTTTT
CSVSWRGTGELFF
>-|19|TRBJ1-5|TRBD1|TRBV6-1
TGTGCCAGCAGTGAAAGGGACCTCTTACAGGGGATTGTGGATCAGCCCCAGCATTTT
CASSERDLLQGIVDQPQHF
>once|14|TRBJ1-2|-|TRBV20-1
TGCAGTGCTAGAGACCCACGGGAGGGGGGCGGCTACACCTTC
CSARDPREGGGYTF
>-|15|TRBJ2-4|-|TRBV7-2
TGTGCCAGCAGCCCTGGAGGGGTGGGCAAAAACATTCAGTACTTC
CASSPGGVGKNIQYF
>-|17|TRBJ2-7|TRBD1|TRBV19
TGTGCCACCACATCCGGGACAGGGGTAAGTCAGCCCTACGAGCAGTACTTC
CATTSGTGVSQPYEQYF
>-|15|TRBJ2-1|TRBD2|TRBV9
TGTGCCAGCAGCGTACGGCGGGGGGACTACAATGAGCAGTTCTTC
CASSVRRGDYNEQFF
>-|15|TRBJ2-7|TRBD1|TRBV5-4
TGTGCCAGCAGCCCGCCCCACAGGGGACCCAAGGAGCAGTACTTC
CASSPPHRGPKEQYF
>-|15|TRBJ2-7|TRBD2|TRBV12-3/TRBV12-4
TGTGCCAGCAGTGTCGCGGGGGGCCGGCATGGCGAGCAGTACTTC
CASSVAGGRHGEQYF
>-|13|TRBJ1-2|TRBD1|TRBV12-3/TRBV12-4
TGTGCCAGCAGGTTACAGGGGTCGGAGGGCTACACCTTC
CASRLQGSEGYTF